Below, 7 T cell receptor beta chains from the same sample are listed, as sequenced in a study of breast tumors, draining lymph nodes, adjacent tissues. Via MiXCR, TCRdb re-called the multiplex PCR reads, giving one row per CDR3 protein. Of around 150,000 distinct CDR3 sequences listed, approximately 32% were seen once; the top ten hold under 2.5%. Breast cancer patients provided tissue from their axillary draining lymph nodes. The sequenced sample was axillary lymph node tissue. Receptor source: a female donor with breast cancer. Some clones in this sample may be carry-over from other donors' samples.

Many counts were recorded for this clonotype. This sequence joins TRBV27 and TRBJ2-5; 13 bases agree with TRBD2. This CDR3 has 17 residues. The germline V gene has CDR1 MNHEY and CDR2 SMNVEV (reference sequence). J gave up 5 bases and V 5 bases, and 11 bases lay outside the gene matches. CDR3 DNA: TGTGCCAGCAGTCCCGGACTAGCGGGGGTGGCCAGGGAGACCCAGTACTTC. Translating gives CASSPGLAGVARETQYF.

This clonotype came up many times. The chain couples TRBV7-2 to TRBJ1-6; 9 bases are shared with TRBD1. Trimming took 5 bases from V and 10 from J; bases not matched to a gene: 12. Germline assignment: CDR1 SGHTA and CDR2 FQGNSA. The CDR3 consists of 16 residues. CDR3 amino acids: CASSPRVGQGHSPLHF. The CDR3 bases are TGTGCCAGCAGCCCTAGAGTGGGACAGGGACACTCACCCCTCCACTTT.

This clonotype was observed many times. The chain employs TRBV2 and TRBJ1-5; D uncertain. CDR1 is SNHLY and CDR2 is FYNNEI in the germline V gene. The CDR3 totals 13 residues. V lost 6 bases, J lost 11 bases, and 17 bases lay in between. The CDR3 bases are TGTGCCAGCAGCACATGGGGAAACGAGGCCCAGCATTTT. Amino acids: CASSTWGNEAQHF.

The chain combines TRBV6-1 with TRBJ1-5; D is unclear. Trimming took off 5 bases at V and 0 bases at J, with 14 bases between the two ends. The CDR3 covers 16 residues. Germline CDR1 is MNHNS and CDR2 is SASEGT. The DNA for the CDR3 is TGTGCCAGCAGTCAAGACAATTTCTATAGCAATCAGCCCCAGCATTTT. Protein product: CASSQDNFYSNQPQHF.

The J gene is TRBJ1-2, the V gene TRBV5-1; no reliable D call. With 6 bases removed from V and 8 bases from J, the gap between germline ends came to 20 bases. CDR1 and CDR2 from the germline V gene are SGHRS and YFSETQ. The CDR3 runs 14 residues. For the CDR3, the DNA is TGCGCCAGCAAGTTCGGATGGTACCGGGGAGGCTACACCTTC. Translating it yields CASKFGWYRGGYTF.

This chain links TRBV15 with TRBJ1-5; D is uncertain. Trimming shortened V by 3 bases and J by 5 bases, and 14 bases separated the two germline ends. This CDR3 spans 15 amino acids. CDR1 is LNHNV and CDR2 is YYDKDF in the germline V gene (reference sequence). This chain's CDR3 is CATSSYFEPYQPQHF. CDR3 DNA: TGTGCCACCAGCAGTTACTTCGAACCATATCAGCCCCAGCATTTT. Supplemented by reference TRBV15 and TRBJ1-5, the full variable domain reads DAMVIQNPRYQVTQFGKPVTLSCSQTLNHNVMYWYQQKSSQAPKLLFHYYDKDFNNEADTPDNFQSRRPNTSFCFLDIRSPGLGDTAMYLCATSSYFEPYQPQHFGDGTRLSIL.

At least ten counts were recorded for this clonotype. The genes are TRBV3-1 and TRBJ1-4; a possible D gene is TRBD1 (6 bases). Per the germline V gene, CDR1 is LGHDT and CDR2 is YNNKEL (reference sequence). Deletions cut 6 bases from V and 4 bases from J, with 21 bases between. The CDR3 spans 17 residues. The CDR3 here is CASRGGRADSLNEKLFF. The CDR3 DNA reads TGTGCCAGCAGAGGAGGAAGAGCGGACAGCCTTAATGAAAAACTGTTTTTT.